The source of this T cell receptor (beta chain) is a study of T cells in Graves' hyperthyroidism and ophthalmopathy. The CDR3 regions of TCR beta were amplified from RNA transcripts. The TCR CDR3 was amplified in a first-round RT-PCR using the HTBI primer set. Using its own MiXCR run on the multiplex PCR reads, TCRdb lists one record per CDR3 protein. The data show over 200,000 distinct CDR3 sequences, roughly 15% seen once. Findings and caveats of the study: Before onset, by a median of around 6.4 months, the model predicted ophthalmopathy.

The CDR3 extends over 13 amino acids. Deletions cut 3 bases from V and 9 bases from J, with 12 bases between. A note on this clonotype: The antigen remains undetermined. A much larger clone sits a single nucleotide away, making a read error possible.

Patients with uncontrolled infections, other autoimmune diseases, pregnancy or lactation were excluded. The chain joins TRBV12-3 or TRBV12-4 to TRBJ2-1; D gene uncertain. Sequencing input: blood. This receptor was taken from a woman in her thirties or forties with Graves' hyperthyroidism that later progressed to Graves' ophthalmopathy. This chain's CDR3 is CASSLVYGSEQFF. CDR3 nucleotides: TGTGCCAGCAGTTTGGTCTATGGCAGTGAGCAGTTCTTC.